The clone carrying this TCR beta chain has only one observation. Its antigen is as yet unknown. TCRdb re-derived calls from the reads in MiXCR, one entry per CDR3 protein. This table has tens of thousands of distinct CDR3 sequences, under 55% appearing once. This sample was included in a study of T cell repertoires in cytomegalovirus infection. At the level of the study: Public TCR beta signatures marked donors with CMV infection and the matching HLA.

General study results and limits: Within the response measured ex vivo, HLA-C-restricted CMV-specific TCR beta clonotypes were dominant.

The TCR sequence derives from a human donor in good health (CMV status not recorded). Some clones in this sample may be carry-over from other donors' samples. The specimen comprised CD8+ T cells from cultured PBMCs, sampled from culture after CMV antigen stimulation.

CDR3 sequence (DNA): TGTGCCAGCTCAGCCACTGGAGGGGCAAAGTTCGTAGCTTTCTTT. Translation: CASSATGGAKFVAFF. This rearrangement joins TRBV18 to TRBJ1-1; the D gene is possibly TRBD1 (5 bases). Trimming cost V 5 bases and J 10 bases, with 23 bases left between them. Germline assignment: CDR1 KGHSH and CDR2 LQKENI. The CDR3 contains 15 residues.